This T cell receptor beta chain appears in the sequencing data of a study of T cells after yellow fever vaccination. V was clipped by 0 bases and J by 6 bases, with 14 bases between them. The germline CDR1 and CDR2 sequences are MGHRA and YSYEKL. The CDR3 runs to 15 residues. In TCRdb, the 5' RACE reads were re-called with MiXCR into one record per CDR3 protein. The repertoire consists of fewer than 100,000 distinct CDR3 sequences, with about 5.8% occurring once and the leading ten covering under 50%. Sequenced material: CD8+ T cells sorted from PBMCs, taken 10 days after the yellow fever booster vaccination. The source of this sequence is a man between 18 and 29 years old who received the YFV17D yellow fever vaccine. This chain uses TRBV4-1 with TRBJ1-2; D may be TRBD1 (6 bases). In nucleotides, the CDR3 is TGCGCCAGCAGCCAAGACCCGCAGGGGCGAGATGGCTACACCTTC. As protein: CASSQDPQGRDGYTF.